The 27 T cell receptor beta chains presented below share a single source sample, sequenced in a study of human T cells and chemical hapten exposure. Blood, whole and unfractionated, served as the source for total RNA extraction. MiXCR, run by TCRdb on the 5' RACE reads, gives a single entry per CDR3 protein. The sample lists 100,000 to 120,000 distinct CDR3 sequences; more than 15% were seen once. Receptors were obtained from a human donor in good health.

Only one count was recorded for this clonotype. The J gene is TRBJ2-3, the V gene TRBV5-1; TRBD2 matches at 7 bases. Per germline, CDR1 SGHRS and CDR2 YFSETQ. Unmatched junction bases numbered 7, after V lost 0 bases and J lost 3 bases. This CDR3 has 16 residues. The CDR3 reads CASSLAAGVDTDTQYF. The CDR3 DNA reads TGCGCCAGCAGCTTGGCTGCGGGAGTTGATACAGATACGCAGTATTTT. Filled out from reference TRBV5-1 and TRBJ2-3, the complete variable domain reads KAGVTQTPRYLIKTRGQQVTLSCSPISGHRSVSWYQQTPGQGLQFLFEYFSETQRNKGNFPGRFSGRQFSNSRSEMNVSTLELGDSALYLCASSLAAGVDTDTQYFGPGTRLTVL.

Only a few counts were recorded for this clonotype. This rearrangement joins TRBV28 to TRBJ2-7, with a weak D call TRBD2 (6 bases). The CDR3 covers 14 residues. V gave up 7 bases and J gave up 4 bases, with 17 bases separating them. Per the germline V gene, CDR1 is MDHEN and CDR2 is SYDVKM. The CDR3 loop is CASTPGGGLYEQYF. The CDR3 nucleotides are TGTGCCAGCACCCCCGGGGGTGGGTTATACGAGCAGTACTTC.

The J gene is TRBJ1-5, the V gene TRBV7-9; 7 positions agree with TRBD1. There are 17 residues in the CDR3. The germline V gene encodes CDR1 SEHNR and CDR2 FQNEAQ (reference sequence). V lost 3 bases and J lost 6; bases outside the gene matches: 14. The CDR3 nucleotides are TGTGCCAGCAGCTTTGCGTTGGGAGGGGGCGCGGGTCAGCCCCAGCATTTT. As protein: CASSFALGGGAGQPQHF.

The chain couples TRBV4-1 to TRBJ2-3; TRBD2 agrees at 10 bases. CDR1 MGHRA and CDR2 YSYEKL come from the germline V gene. The length of the CDR3 is 17 residues. Trimming at V came to 4 bases and at J to 5 bases, leaving 12 bases not matched to a gene. For the CDR3, the DNA is TGCGCCAGCAGCCGAGCTCTTCCTAGCGGGAGCGAAGATACGCAGTATTTT. It specifies CASSRALPSGSEDTQYF.

The gene calls are TRBV28 and TRBJ2-1, with D possibly being TRBD1 (6 bases). The germline CDR1 and CDR2 sequences are MDHEN and SYDVKM. CDR3 length: 17 amino acids. The V gene lost 2 bases and the J gene lost 7 bases, with 21 bases spanning the gap. CDR3 in amino acids: CASSLGPVTTQGNEQFF. Written as DNA, the CDR3 is TGTGCCAGCAGTTTAGGGCCGGTGACTACCCAGGGGAATGAGCAGTTCTTC.

V usage is TRBV21-1 and J usage is TRBJ1-1. TRBV21-1 is classified as a pseudogene. This CDR3 is 12 amino acids long. In DNA, the CDR3 is TGTGCCGACTCGAGGGCGGACACTGAAGCTTTCTTT. Its translation is CADSRADTEAFF.

The CDR3 sequence is CSVASADTQYF. Here the CDR3 DNA reads TGCAGCGTTGCGTCCGCAGATACGCAGTATTTT. J is TRBJ2-3 and V is TRBV29-1; no reliable D call. The CDR3 has 11 residues. Germline V gene lookup returns CDR1 SQVTM and CDR2 ANQGSEA. The V end lost 4 bases, the J end lost 4 bases, and 6 bases lay between the germline ends.

This clonotype was counted a few times. The V call is TRBV9, the J call TRBJ1-1; TRBD1 agrees at 10 bases. This CDR3 comprises 15 residues. CDR1 is SGDLS and CDR2 is YYNGEE in the germline V gene. J was trimmed by 5 bases and V by 2 bases; bases with no gene match: 6. The CDR3 region has the DNA TGTGCCAGCAGCGTGACAGGGGGCGCAGGGACTGAAGCTTTCTTT. This sequence encodes CASSVTGGAGTEAFF.

This clonotype was seen more than once but under ten times. V gene TRBV28 combines with J gene TRBJ2-7; the D gene is possibly TRBD2 (6 bases). V was cut by 3 bases and J by 0 bases, with 15 bases left in between. The germline gives CDR1 MDHEN, CDR2 SYDVKM. The CDR3 totals 16 residues. CDR3 nucleotide sequence: TGTGCCAGCAGTTTTAAATCCGGGACTGACTCCTACGAGCAGTACTTC. It is translated as CASSFKSGTDSYEQYF.

This clonotype has a handful of counts. The gene calls are TRBV11-2 and TRBJ1-2; 8 bases are a match to TRBD1. CDR1 is SGHAT and CDR2 is FQNNGV in the germline V gene. The length of the CDR3 is 15 residues. V was clipped by 3 bases and J by 4 bases; unmatched bases: 7. The CDR3 DNA reads TGTGCCAGCAGCTTGGGGCAGGGGGCGGTCTATGGCTACACCTTC. Protein: CASSLGQGAVYGYTF.

This clonotype was observed many times. J is TRBJ2-5 and V is TRBV28; D gene ambiguous. CDR3 size: 13 residues. Germline values: CDR1 MDHEN, CDR2 SYDVKM. The V and J ends lost 3 bases and 5 bases respectively, with 10 bases between them. The CDR3 loop reads CASSFPARETQYF. The CDR3 nucleotides are TGTGCCAGCAGTTTCCCTGCAAGGGAGACCCAGTACTTC.

This clonotype came up a few times. This chain connects TRBV7-9 to TRBJ2-1, with 9 bases matching TRBD1. Trimming at V came to 5 bases and at J to 7 bases, leaving 6 bases not matched to a gene. Germline V CDR1 and CDR2: SEHNR, FQNEAQ (reference sequence). The CDR3 consists of 14 residues. The CDR3 is CASSLGQGLNEQFF. The CDR3 DNA reads TGTGCCAGCAGCCTAGGACAGGGGCTAAATGAGCAGTTCTTC.

This chain joins TRBV3-1 and TRBJ1-6, with 7 bases aligning to TRBD1. The CDR3 contains 16 residues. Trimming cost V 4 bases and J 7 bases; bases outside gene matches: 10. Germline V gene sequence: CDR1 LGHDT, CDR2 YNNKEL (reference sequence). The CDR3 is CASSPDVGTANSPLHF. For the CDR3, the DNA is TGTGCCAGCAGCCCCGACGTGGGGACAGCCAATTCACCCCTCCACTTT.

The chain has TRBV11-2 and TRBJ1-4; unclear D gene. The CDR3 is 15 amino acids. Germline lookup yields CDR1 SGHAT and CDR2 FQNNGV. V was trimmed by 8 bases and J by 0 bases, leaving 13 bases between them. CDR3 bases: TGTGCCAGCCGCGCGGCGGGTGCAACTAATGAAAAACTGTTTTTT. Encoded protein: CASRAAGATNEKLFF.

The chain carries TRBV29-1 and TRBJ1-5; 10 nucleotides align to TRBD1. Germline loops: CDR1 SQVTM, CDR2 ANQGSEA. This CDR3 is 13 amino acids long. With 4 bases clipped from V and 5 bases from J, the junction kept 2 bases outside the gene matches. DNA of the CDR3: TGCAGCGTTGGCGGGACAGGGGATCAGCCCCAGCATTTT. Protein: CSVGGTGDQPQHF.

The gene calls are TRBV9 and TRBJ1-5, with D unclear. The germline V gene has CDR1 SGDLS and CDR2 YYNGEE. V was shortened by 4 bases and J by 5 bases, with 16 bases between the two germline ends. The CDR3 totals 15 residues. CDR3 in DNA: TGTGCCAGCAGCATCCGGGCTCCGTGGGATCAGCCCCAGCATTTT. This sequence encodes CASSIRAPWDQPQHF.

This clonotype was counted once. A much larger clone differs from this one at a single base, so this may be a read error. The rearrangement links TRBV5-1 to TRBJ1-3; 8 bases are a match to TRBD1. This CDR3 region has 16 residues. Looked up from germline, CDR1 is SGHRS and CDR2 is YFSETQ. The DNA for the CDR3 is TGCACCAGCAGCTTACGGACAGGGAGCTCTGGAAACACCATATATTTT. Protein: CTSSLRTGSSGNTIYF.

The chain carries TRBV28 and TRBJ1-5; D remains ambiguous. CDR1 and CDR2 from the germline V gene are MDHEN and SYDVKM. This CDR3 is built from 17 residues. V dropped 3 bases and J dropped 3 bases, with 18 bases sitting between them. The CDR3 region is CASSFRFSRWINQPQHF. CDR3 sequence (DNA): TGTGCCAGCAGTTTTAGGTTCAGTAGGTGGATCAATCAGCCCCAGCATTTT.

The rearrangement links TRBV20-1 to TRBJ1-2; D is ambiguous. The CDR3 is 12 residues long. Trimming left V 1 base short and J 2 bases short, with 5 bases between. From germline, CDR1 is DFQATT and CDR2 SNEGSKA (reference sequence). In DNA form, the CDR3 reads TGCAGTGCTAGAGGAGGGAACTATGGCTACACCTTC. Translation gives CSARGGNYGYTF.

This clonotype was seen repeatedly, ten times or more. The CDR3 sequence: CSVPREAGANVLTF. The CDR3 DNA reads TGCAGCGTTCCCCGGGAAGCCGGGGCCAACGTCCTGACTTTC. This chain links TRBV29-1 with TRBJ2-6; D is perhaps TRBD2 (5 bases). Trimming took 5 bases from V and 4 from J, leaving 12 bases between them. The CDR3 sequence is 14 residues long. Germline loops: CDR1 SQVTM, CDR2 ANQGSEA.

In this sample, this clonotype turned up a few times. The chain has TRBV27 and TRBJ1-1; TRBD1 matches at 10 bases. Trimming at V came to 6 bases and at J to 1 base, leaving 2 bases not matched to a gene. The CDR3 consists of 14 residues. Germline V lookup: CDR1 MNHEY, CDR2 SMNVEV (reference sequence). The CDR3 DNA reads as TGTGCCAGCAGCTGGGACAGGGGGAACACTGAAGCTTTCTTT. Protein: CASSWDRGNTEAFF.

There are a few counts of this clonotype. The J gene is TRBJ2-2, the V gene TRBV19; D is ambiguous. Trimming took 4 bases from V and 8 from J, leaving 5 bases between them. The CDR3 sequence is 11 residues long. Germline CDR1 is LNHDA and CDR2 is SQIVND (reference sequence). The DNA for the CDR3 is TGTGCCAGTAGTAATGCAGGGGAGCTGTTTTTT. It specifies CASSNAGELFF.

This clonotype came up many times. The chain couples TRBV7-2 to TRBJ1-5; possible D gene TRBD1, 5 bases. V was trimmed by 6 bases and J by 4 bases, leaving 16 bases between them. The germline V gene encodes CDR1 SGHTA and CDR2 FQGNSA. This CDR3 region has 15 residues. This chain's CDR3 is CASSLGAGRNQPQHF. The DNA of the CDR3 is TGTGCCAGCAGTCTTGGGGCAGGGCGAAATCAGCCCCAGCATTTT.

This chain joins TRBV9 and TRBJ2-6, with D possibly called TRBD1 or TRBD2 (5 bases each). CDR1 SGDLS and CDR2 YYNGEE come from the germline V gene. The ends were cut back, 1 base at V and 6 bases at J, with 11 bases in the middle. This CDR3 contains 15 residues. This chain's CDR3 is CASSVTRGLANVLTF. CDR3 coding DNA: TGTGCCAGCAGCGTAACGAGGGGCCTGGCCAACGTCCTGACTTTC.

This clonotype was seen a few times. V is TRBV2 and J is TRBJ2-1; 8 nucleotides align to TRBD2. Germline assignment: CDR1 SNHLY and CDR2 FYNNEI. V shed 7 bases and J 5 bases; nucleotides not matched to a gene: 7. The CDR3 sequence is 14 residues long. CDR3 amino acids: CASTRTSLDNEQFF. The CDR3, as DNA: TGTGCCAGCACCAGGACTAGCTTAGACAATGAGCAGTTCTTC.

V gene TRBV6-2 or TRBV6-3 combines with J gene TRBJ2-2, with TRBD2 identical over 8 bases. The trim removed 3 bases at V and 7 bases at J, leaving 7 bases unmatched. CDR1 and CDR2 from the germline V gene are MNHEY and SVGEGT. The CDR3 has 15 amino acids. The DNA of the CDR3 is TGTGCCAGCAGTTATGCTAGCGGGCGAGGCGGGGAGCTGTTTTTT. Its translation: CASSYASGRGGELFF.

Details on this clonotype: One end of the junction fails to match germline, which may point to a read error. The V call is TRBV12-3 or TRBV12-4, the J call TRBJ2-5; D is possibly TRBD1 (6 bases). The CDR3 consists of 12 residues. Written as DNA, the CDR3 is TGTGCCAGCAGTCATACGTCAGGGGCGATGCACTTC. Its translation is CASSHTSGAMHF.